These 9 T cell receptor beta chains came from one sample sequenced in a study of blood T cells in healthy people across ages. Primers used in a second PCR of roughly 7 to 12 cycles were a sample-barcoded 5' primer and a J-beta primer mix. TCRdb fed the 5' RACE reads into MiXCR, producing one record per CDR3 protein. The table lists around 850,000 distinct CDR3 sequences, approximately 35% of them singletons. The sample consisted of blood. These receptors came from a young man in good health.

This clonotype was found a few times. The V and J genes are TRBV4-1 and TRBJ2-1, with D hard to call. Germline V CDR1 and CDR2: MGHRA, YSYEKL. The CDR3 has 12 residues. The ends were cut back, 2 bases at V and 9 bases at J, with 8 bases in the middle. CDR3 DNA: TGCGCCAGCAGCCAACCTCCCAGTGAGCAGTTCTTC. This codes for CASSQPPSEQFF.

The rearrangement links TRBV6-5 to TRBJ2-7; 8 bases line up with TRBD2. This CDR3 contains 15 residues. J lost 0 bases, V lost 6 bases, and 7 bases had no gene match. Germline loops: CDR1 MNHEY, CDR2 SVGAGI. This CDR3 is CASRDPGLGSYEQYF. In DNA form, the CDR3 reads TGTGCCAGCAGGGACCCGGGACTAGGCTCCTACGAGCAGTACTTC.

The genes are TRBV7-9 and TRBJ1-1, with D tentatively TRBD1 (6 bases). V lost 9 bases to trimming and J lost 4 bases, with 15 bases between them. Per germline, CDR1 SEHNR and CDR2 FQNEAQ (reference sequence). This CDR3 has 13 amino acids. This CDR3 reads CASCQQGSTEAFF. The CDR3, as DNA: TGTGCCAGTTGCCAACAGGGTAGCACTGAAGCTTTCTTT.

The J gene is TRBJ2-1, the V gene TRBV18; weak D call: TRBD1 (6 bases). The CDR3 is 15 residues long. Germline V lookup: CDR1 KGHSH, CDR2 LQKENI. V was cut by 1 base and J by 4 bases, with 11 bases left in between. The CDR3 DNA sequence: TGTGCCAGCTCACCACGGGGACAACTTTACAATGAGCAGTTCTTC. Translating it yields CASSPRGQLYNEQFF.

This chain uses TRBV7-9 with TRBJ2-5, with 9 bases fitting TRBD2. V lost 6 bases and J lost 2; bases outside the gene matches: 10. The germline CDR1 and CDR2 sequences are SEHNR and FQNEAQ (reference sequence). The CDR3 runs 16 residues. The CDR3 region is CASSHQRGDFQETQYF. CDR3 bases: TGTGCCAGCAGTCATCAGCGGGGGGACTTTCAAGAGACCCAGTACTTC.

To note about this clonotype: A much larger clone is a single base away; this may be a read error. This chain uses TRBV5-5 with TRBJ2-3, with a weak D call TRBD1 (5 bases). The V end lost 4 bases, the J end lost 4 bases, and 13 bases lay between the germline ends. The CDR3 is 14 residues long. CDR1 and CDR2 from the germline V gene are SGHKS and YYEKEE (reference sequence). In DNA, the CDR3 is TGTGCCAGCAGCGCAGGGCCTGGATCAGATACGCAGTATTTT. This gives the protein CASSAGPGSDTQYF.

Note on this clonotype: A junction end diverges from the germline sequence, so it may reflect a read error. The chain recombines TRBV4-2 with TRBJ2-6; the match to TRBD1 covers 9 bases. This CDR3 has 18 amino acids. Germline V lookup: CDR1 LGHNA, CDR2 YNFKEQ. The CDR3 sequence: CASSLGQGTKSGTNVLTF. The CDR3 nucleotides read TGTGCCAGCAGCCTGGGACAGGGAACAAAGTCTGGGACCAACGTCCTGACTTTC.

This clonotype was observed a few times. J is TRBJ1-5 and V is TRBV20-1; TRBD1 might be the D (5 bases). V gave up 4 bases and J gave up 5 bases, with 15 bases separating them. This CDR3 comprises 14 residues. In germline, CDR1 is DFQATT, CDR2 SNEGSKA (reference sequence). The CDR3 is CSATKGLGDQPQHF. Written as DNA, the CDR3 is TGCAGTGCTACTAAAGGGTTAGGGGATCAGCCCCAGCATTTT.

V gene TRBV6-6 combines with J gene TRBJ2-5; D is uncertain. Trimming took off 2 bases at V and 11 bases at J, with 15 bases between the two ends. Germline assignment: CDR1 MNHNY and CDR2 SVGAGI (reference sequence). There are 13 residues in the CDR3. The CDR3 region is CASSYLSANEQYF. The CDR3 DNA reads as TGTGCCAGCAGTTACCTTTCGGCGAATGAGCAGTACTTC.